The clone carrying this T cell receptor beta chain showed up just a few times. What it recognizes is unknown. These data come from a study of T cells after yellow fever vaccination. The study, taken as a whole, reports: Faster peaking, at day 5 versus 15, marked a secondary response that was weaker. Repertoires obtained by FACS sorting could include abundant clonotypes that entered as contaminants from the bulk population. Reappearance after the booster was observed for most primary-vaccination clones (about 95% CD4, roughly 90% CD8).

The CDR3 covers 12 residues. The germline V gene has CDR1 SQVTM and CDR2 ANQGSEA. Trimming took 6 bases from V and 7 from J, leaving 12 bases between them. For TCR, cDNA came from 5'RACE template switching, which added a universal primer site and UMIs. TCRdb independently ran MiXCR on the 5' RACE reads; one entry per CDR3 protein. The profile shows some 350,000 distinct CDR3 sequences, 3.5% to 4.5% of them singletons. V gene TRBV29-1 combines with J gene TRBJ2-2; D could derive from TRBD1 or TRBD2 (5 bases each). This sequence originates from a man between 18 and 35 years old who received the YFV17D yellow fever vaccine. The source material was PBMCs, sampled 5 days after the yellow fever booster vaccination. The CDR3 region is CSVRDVGGELFF. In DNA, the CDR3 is TGCAGCGTACGGGACGTAGGCGGGGAGCTGTTTTTT.